The following is a T cell receptor beta chain sequence with its context. Its antigen is unknown. The entry originates in a study of Ad26.COV2.S vaccination and SARS-CoV-2 variants. Study-wide background: In the study, Ad26.COV2.S was injected intramuscularly once, or twice 56 days apart.

CDR3 size: 17 residues. CDR1 and CDR2 from the germline V gene are SGHRS and YFSETQ. V gave up 1 base and J gave up 3 bases; unmatched junction bases: 9. The protocol was immunoSEQ multiplex PCR, while the TCRdb copy is restricted to in-frame clones and leaves out a portion. The repertoire holds about 280,000 clones, with approximately 87% as singletons. Described treatment: some 20 received Ad26.COV2.S at low or high dose, single or two shots; 5 received placebo; per-sample allocation not given. The study sampled participants on day 63 after the first vaccine or placebo injection. Whole-study results and caveats: With respect to non-spike TCR breadth, vaccine and placebo recipients were similar.

The clonotype comes from a person between 18 and 59 years old who received the Ad26.COV2.S COVID-19 vaccine or a placebo. The source material was peripheral blood, sampled in a trial of Ad26.COV2.S vaccine versus placebo. The genes are TRBV5-1 and TRBJ1-1, with TRBD1 matching 10 bases. CDR3 region: CASSLSGGQGFYTEAFF. CDR3 DNA sequence: TGCGCCAGCAGCTTGTCCGGGGGACAGGGGTTTTACACTGAAGCTTTCTTT.